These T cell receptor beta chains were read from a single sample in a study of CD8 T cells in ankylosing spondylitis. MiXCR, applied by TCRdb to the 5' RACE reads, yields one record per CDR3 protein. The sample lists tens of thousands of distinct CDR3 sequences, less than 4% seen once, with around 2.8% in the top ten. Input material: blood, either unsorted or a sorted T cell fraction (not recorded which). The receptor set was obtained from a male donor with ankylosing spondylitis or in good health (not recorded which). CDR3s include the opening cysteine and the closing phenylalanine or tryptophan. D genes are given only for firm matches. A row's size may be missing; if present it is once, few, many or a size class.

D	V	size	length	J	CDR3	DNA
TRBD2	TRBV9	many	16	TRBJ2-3	CASSVGGGRLTDTQYF	TGTGCCAGCAGCGTAGGCGGGGGACGTCTCACAGATACGCAGTATTTT
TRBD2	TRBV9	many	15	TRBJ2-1	CASSVASSGGNEQFF	TGTGCCAGCAGCGTAGCGTCTAGCGGTGGGAATGAGCAGTTCTTC
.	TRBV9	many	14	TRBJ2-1	CASSVDARRTEQFF	TGTGCCAGCAGCGTAGATGCTAGAAGGACTGAGCAGTTCTTC
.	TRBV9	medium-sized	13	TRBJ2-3	CASSVAPPDTQYF	TGTGCCAGCAGCGTAGCGCCCCCAGATACGCAGTATTTT
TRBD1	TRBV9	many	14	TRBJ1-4	CASSPRTGDEKLFF	TGTGCCAGCAGCCCCCGGACAGGGGATGAAAAACTGTTTTTT
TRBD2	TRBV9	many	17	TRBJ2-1	CASSVAIGASGLNEQFF	TGTGCCAGCAGCGTAGCTATAGGGGCTAGCGGGCTCAATGAGCAGTTCTTC
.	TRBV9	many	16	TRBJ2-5	CASSPGGARTQETQYF	TGTGCCAGCAGCCCCGGGGGAGCTCGCACACAAGAGACCCAGTACTTC
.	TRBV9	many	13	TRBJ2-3	CASTRGNTDTQYF	TGTGCCAGCACCCGGGGCAACACAGATACGCAGTATTTT
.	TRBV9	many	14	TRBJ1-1	CASSVAMGGTEAFF	TGTGCCAGCAGCGTAGCTATGGGGGGCACTGAAGCTTTCTTT
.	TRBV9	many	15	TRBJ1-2	CASSSSMGQSYGYTF	TGTGCCAGCAGCTCTAGCATGGGCCAGAGTTATGGCTACACCTTC
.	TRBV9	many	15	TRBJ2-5	CASSVEWVGQETQYF	TGTGCCAGCAGCGTAGAATGGGTTGGTCAAGAGACCCAGTACTTC
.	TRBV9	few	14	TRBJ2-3	CASSYTPSADTQYF	TGTGCCAGCAGCTATACCCCTTCGGCAGATACGCAGTATTTT
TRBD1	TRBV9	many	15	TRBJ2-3	CASSEGQGVSGTQYF	TGTGCCAGCAGCGAGGGACAGGGGGTGTCTGGTACGCAGTATTTT
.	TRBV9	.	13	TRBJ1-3	CASSATGGNTIYF	TGTGCCAGCAGCGCGACGGGGGGAAACACCATATATTTT
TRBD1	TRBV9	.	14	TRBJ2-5	CASSEGQGKATQYF	TGTGCCAGCAGCGAGGGACAGGGGAAGGCGACCCAGTACTTC